These 10 T cell receptor beta chains were sequenced from one sample in a study of Graves' ophthalmopathy and Graves' hyperthyroidism. From RNA, the CDR3 regions of TCR beta chains were amplified and sequenced. HTBI-primed first-round RT-PCR preceded second-round multiplex PCR. TCRdb reprocessed the multiplex PCR reads with MiXCR, giving one entry per CDR3 protein. The sample records 600,000 to 950,000 distinct CDR3 sequences, roughly two fifths being singletons. The sample comprised peripheral blood. These receptors were collected from an adult man with Graves' ophthalmopathy.

This clonotype was recorded only once. The rearrangement joins TRBV5-6 to TRBJ2-5, with D perhaps TRBD2 (6 bases). The CDR3 covers 16 residues. The ends were cut back, 1 base at V and 3 bases at J, with 16 bases in the middle. Germline V lookup: CDR1 SGHDT, CDR2 YYEEEE. The CDR3 nucleotides are TGTGCCAGCAGCTTGTTTTTAATCGGCGGGAAAGAGACCCAGTACTTC. This translates into CASSLFLIGGKETQYF.

The rearrangement links TRBV5-1 to TRBJ1-5, with TRBD1 matching over 9 bases. With V trimmed by 5 bases and J by 6 bases, 9 bases remained unmatched. CDR3 size: 15 residues. The germline V gene has CDR1 SGHRS and CDR2 YFSETQ. As DNA, the CDR3 is TGCGCCAGCAGTCCTGGGACAGGGCTTGCTCAGCCCCAGCATTTT. Translation gives CASSPGTGLAQPQHF.

In regard to this clonotype: Likely a read error: the CDR3 ends without its conserved phenylalanine or tryptophan. The chain combines TRBV6-5 with TRBJ2-5; 9 bases line up with TRBD1. With V trimmed by 2 bases and J by 4 bases, 5 bases remained unmatched. Germline V gene sequence: CDR1 MNHEY, CDR2 SVGAGI. The CDR3 consists of 15 residues. The CDR3 protein is CASSYTGTGTETQYC. CDR3 in DNA: TGTGCCAGCAGTTACACCGGGACAGGGACAGAGACCCAGTACTGC.

On this clonotype: At one end the junction does not follow the germline gene, possibly because of a read error. The chain couples TRBV24-1 to TRBJ1-1, with 11 positions matching TRBD1. The CDR3 has 13 amino acids. CDR1 is KGHDR, CDR2 SFDVKD, per germline. The CDR3 coding sequence is TGTGCCACCAGCTACGGACAGGGGGCGCGGTATCTCTTT. Translated, it gives CATSYGQGARYLF.

Comments on this clonotype: Being one base from a much bigger clone, this may be a read error. The CDR3, as DNA: TGCAGTGCTCTTCCGACAGGGGACTATGGCTACACCTTC. Translation: CSALPTGDYGYTF. The chain joins TRBV20-1 to TRBJ1-2, with 8 nucleotides matching TRBD1. Trimming cost V 5 bases and J 3 bases; bases outside gene matches: 5. The CDR3 has 13 amino acids. Germline CDR1 DFQATT, CDR2 SNEGSKA (reference sequence).

Only a few counts were recorded for this clonotype. Compared with germline, one end of the junction differs, possibly owing to a read error. The chain carries TRBV10-3 and TRBJ1-2; TRBD1 matches 7 bases. In germline, CDR1 is ENHRY, CDR2 SYGVKD. This CDR3 contains 14 residues. CDR3: CASSTGNRGLGYTF. The CDR3 bases are TGTGCCAGCAGTACGGGCAACAGGGGTTTGGGCTACACCTTC.

In the case of this clonotype: The germline gene is not matched at one end of the junction; a read error may be the cause. The J gene is TRBJ2-5, the V gene TRBV24-1; D is possibly TRBD2 (5 bases). The CDR3 is 13 residues long. CDR1 is KGHDR and CDR2 is SFDVKD in the germline V gene. The chain's CDR3 is CATSDRGQEAQYF. CDR3 sequence (DNA): TGTGCCACCAGTGATCGGGGTCAAGAGGCCCAGTACTTC.

This clonotype was found once. The CDR3 nucleotides read TGTGCCAGCAGCCCCGGGAGAAAAGAAGCTTTCTTT. Encoded protein: CASSPGRKEAFF. The chain couples TRBV25-1 to TRBJ1-1; D is unresolved. The CDR3 runs 12 residues. V lost 6 bases and J 8 bases, leaving 13 bases between the germline ends. Germline loops: CDR1 MGHDK, CDR2 SYGVNS.

This clonotype was picked up one time. The rearrangement uses TRBV29-1 and TRBJ2-6; a possible D gene is TRBD1 (5 bases). Germline values: CDR1 SQVTM, CDR2 ANQGSEA. The ends were cut back, 3 bases at V and 1 base at J, with 7 bases in the middle. The CDR3 is made up of 14 amino acids. As DNA, the CDR3 is TGCAGCGTTGATCCAGGGTCTGGGGCCAACGTCCTGACTTTC. Protein product: CSVDPGSGANVLTF.

This clonotype was found a few times. The rearrangement uses TRBV7-9 and TRBJ2-5; 7 nucleotides align to TRBD2. CDR3 length: 15 amino acids. V lost 1 base to trimming and J lost 5 bases; unmatched junction nucleotides: 7. Germline CDR1 SEHNR, CDR2 FQNEAQ (reference sequence). The CDR3 region has the DNA TGTGCCAGCAGCTTAGTGGGAGGGCCCAGGGAGACCCAGTACTTC. It specifies CASSLVGGPRETQYF.